The T cell receptor (beta chain) described here comes from a study of blood T cell repertoires in COVID-19. As for the study in general: COVID-19 samples, acute and convalescent, were from the United States, Italy and Spain. PBMCs, B-cell-depleted T cells, or T cells provided the cDNA or gDNA that made up the material.

Authors' data handling: How many nucleated cells were present was estimated from reference gene primer amplification. The method was immunoSEQ multiplex PCR; TCRdb's version includes in-frame clones alone and lacks a portion of them. The D gene and trimming were derived from the DNA, and the V and J assignments and clone size from that table. Altogether 150,000 to 200,000 clones are present, roughly 84% being singletons, with the ten largest covering 2.6%. Trimming removed 11 bases from V and 9 bases from J, with 22 bases in between. The CDR3 contains 13 residues. CDR1 and CDR2 from the germline V gene are MRHNA and SNTAGT.

The sample was peripheral blood. The TCR comes from a human donor with acute or convalescent COVID-19. The donor label of this sample is uncertain. V gene TRBV6-4 combines with J gene TRBJ1-2, with D hard to call. The CDR3 here is CAGRYGPNGCYTF. The CDR3 DNA follows: TGTGCCGGCCGTTATGGGCCCAACGGCTGCTACACCTTC.